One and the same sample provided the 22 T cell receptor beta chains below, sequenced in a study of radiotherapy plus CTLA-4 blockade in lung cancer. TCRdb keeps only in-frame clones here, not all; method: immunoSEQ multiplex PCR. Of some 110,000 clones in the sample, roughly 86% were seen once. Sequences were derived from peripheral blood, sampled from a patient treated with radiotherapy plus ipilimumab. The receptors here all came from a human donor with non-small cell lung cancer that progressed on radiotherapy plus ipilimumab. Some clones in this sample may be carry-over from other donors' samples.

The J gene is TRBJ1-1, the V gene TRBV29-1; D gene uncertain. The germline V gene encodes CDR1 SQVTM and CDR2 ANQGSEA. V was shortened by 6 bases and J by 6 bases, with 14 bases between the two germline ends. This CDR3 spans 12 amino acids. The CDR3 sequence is CSVSASGPEAFF. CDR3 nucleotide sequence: TGCAGCGTCTCTGCGTCGGGTCCTGAAGCTTTCTTT.

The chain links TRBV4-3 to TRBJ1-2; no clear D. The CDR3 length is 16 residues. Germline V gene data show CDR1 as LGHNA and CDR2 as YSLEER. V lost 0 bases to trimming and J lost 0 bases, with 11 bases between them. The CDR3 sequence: CASSQDLQRANYGYTF. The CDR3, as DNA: TGCGCCAGCAGCCAAGATTTACAGAGAGCTAACTATGGCTACACCTTC.

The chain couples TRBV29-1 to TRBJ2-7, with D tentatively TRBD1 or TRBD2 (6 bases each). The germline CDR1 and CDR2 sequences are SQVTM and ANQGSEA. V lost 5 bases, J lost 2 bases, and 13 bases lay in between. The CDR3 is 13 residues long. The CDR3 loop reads CSVSSGGPYEQYF. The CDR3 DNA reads TGCAGCGTTAGTTCTGGGGGGCCCTACGAGCAGTACTTC.

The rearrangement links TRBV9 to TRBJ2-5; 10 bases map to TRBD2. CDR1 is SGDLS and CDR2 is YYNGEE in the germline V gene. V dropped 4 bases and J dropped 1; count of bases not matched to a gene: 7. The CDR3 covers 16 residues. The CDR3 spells CASSPPSGGAQETQYF. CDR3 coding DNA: TGTGCCAGCAGCCCGCCGAGCGGGGGGGCCCAAGAGACCCAGTACTTC.

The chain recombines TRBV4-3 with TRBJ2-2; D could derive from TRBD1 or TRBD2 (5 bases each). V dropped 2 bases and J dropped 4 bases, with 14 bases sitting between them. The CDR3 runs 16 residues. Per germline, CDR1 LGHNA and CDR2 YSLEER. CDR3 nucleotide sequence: TGCGCCAGCAGCCAAAACACGGGACCCACCACCGGGGAGCTGTTTTTT. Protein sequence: CASSQNTGPTTGELFF.

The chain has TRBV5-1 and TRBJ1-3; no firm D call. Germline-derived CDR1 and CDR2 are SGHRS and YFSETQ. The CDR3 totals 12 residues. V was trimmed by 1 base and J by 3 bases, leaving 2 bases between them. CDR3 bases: TGCGCCAGCAGCTTGCTTGGAAACACCATATATTTT. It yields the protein CASSLLGNTIYF. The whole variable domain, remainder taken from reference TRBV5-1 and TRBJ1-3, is KAGVTQTPRYLIKTRGQQVTLSCSPISGHRSVSWYQQTPGQGLQFLFEYFSETQRNKGNFPGRFSGRQFSNSRSEMNVSTLELGDSALYLCASSLLGNTIYFGEGSWLTVV.

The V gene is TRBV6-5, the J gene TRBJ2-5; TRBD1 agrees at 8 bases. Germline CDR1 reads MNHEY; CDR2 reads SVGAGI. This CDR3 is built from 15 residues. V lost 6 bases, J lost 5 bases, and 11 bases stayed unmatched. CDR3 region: CASRPRTGRFETQYF. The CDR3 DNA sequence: TGTGCCAGCAGACCGCGGACAGGGCGATTCGAGACCCAGTACTTC.

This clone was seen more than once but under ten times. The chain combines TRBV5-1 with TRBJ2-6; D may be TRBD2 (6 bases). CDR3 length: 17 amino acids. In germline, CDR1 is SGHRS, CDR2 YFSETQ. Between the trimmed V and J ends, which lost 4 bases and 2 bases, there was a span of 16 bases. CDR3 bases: TGCGCCAGCAGCGGGGGGAAGGGGTTTGCTGGGGCCAACGTCCTGACTTTC. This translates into CASSGGKGFAGANVLTF.

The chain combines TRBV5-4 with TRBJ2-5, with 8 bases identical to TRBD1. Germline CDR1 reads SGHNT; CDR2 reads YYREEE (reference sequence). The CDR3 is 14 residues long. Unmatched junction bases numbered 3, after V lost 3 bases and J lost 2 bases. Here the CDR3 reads CASSSRTGQETQYF. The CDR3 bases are TGTGCCAGCAGCTCAAGGACAGGGCAAGAGACCCAGTACTTC.

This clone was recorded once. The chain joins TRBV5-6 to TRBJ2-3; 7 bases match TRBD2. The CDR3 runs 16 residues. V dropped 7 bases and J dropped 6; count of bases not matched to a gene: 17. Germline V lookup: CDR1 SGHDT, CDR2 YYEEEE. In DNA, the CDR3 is TGTGCCAGCTCCCCTTCGGAGCGGGGATTCGATGATACGCAGTATTTT. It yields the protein CASSPSERGFDDTQYF. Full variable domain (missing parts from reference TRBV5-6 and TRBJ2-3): DAGVTQSPTHLIKTRGQQVTLRCSPKSGHDTVSWYQQALGQGPQFIFQYYEEEERQRGNFPDRFSGHQFPNYSSELNVNALLLGDSALYLCASSPSERGFDDTQYFGPGTRLTVL.

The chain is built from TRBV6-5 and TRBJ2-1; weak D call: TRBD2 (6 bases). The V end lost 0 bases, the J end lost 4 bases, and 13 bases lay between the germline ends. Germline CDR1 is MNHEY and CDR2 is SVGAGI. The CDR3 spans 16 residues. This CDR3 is CASSYSAGYSYNEQFF. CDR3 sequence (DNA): TGTGCCAGCAGTTACTCGGCGGGGTATTCTTACAATGAGCAGTTCTTC.

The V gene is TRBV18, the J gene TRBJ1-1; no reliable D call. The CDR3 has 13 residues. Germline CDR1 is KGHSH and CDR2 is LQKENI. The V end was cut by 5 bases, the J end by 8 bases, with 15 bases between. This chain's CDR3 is CASSFNKAGEAFF. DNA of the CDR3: TGTGCCAGCTCATTCAACAAAGCGGGAGAAGCTTTCTTT.

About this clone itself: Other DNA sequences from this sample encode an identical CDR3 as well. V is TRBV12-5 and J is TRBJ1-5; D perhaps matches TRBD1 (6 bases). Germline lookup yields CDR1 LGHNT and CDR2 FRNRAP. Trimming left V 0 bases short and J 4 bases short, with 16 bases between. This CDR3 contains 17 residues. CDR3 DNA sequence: TGTGCTAGTGGTTTGGTATTAGGGGGGTTGGGTAATCAGCCCCAGCATTTT. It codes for CASGLVLGGLGNQPQHF.

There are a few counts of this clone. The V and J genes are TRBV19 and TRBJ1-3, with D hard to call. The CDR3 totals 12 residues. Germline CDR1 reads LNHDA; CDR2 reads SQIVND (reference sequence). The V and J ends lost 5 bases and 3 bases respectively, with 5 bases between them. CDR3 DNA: TGTGCCAGTAGTGGTGTTGGAAACACCATATATTTT. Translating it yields CASSGVGNTIYF.

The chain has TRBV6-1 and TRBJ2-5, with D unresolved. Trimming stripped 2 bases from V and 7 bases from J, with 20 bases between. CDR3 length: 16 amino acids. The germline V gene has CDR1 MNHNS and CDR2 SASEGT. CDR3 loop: CASSESRNRAVGTQYF. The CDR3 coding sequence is TGTGCCAGCAGTGAAAGCCGCAACAGAGCAGTTGGGACCCAGTACTTC.

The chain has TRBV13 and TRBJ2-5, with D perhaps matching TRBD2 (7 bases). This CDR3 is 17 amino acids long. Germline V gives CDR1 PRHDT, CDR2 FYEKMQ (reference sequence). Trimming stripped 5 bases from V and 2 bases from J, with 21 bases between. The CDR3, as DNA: TGTGCCAGCAGCGCCCTTCAGGGGCGGGGGACTCAAGAGACCCAGTACTTC. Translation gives CASSALQGRGTQETQYF. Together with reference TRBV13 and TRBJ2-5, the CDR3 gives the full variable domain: AAGVIQSPRHLIKEKRETATLKCYPIPRHDTVYWYQQGPGQDPQFLISFYEKMQSDKGSIPDRFSAQQFSDYHSELNMSSLELGDSALYFCASSALQGRGTQETQYFGPGTRLLVL.

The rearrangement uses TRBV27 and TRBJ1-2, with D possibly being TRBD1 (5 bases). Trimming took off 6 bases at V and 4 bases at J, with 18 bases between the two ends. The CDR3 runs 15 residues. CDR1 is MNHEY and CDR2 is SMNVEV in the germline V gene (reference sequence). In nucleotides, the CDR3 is TGTGCCAGCAGCCCGGGAGACAGCAGTCTCTATGGCTACACCTTC. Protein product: CASSPGDSSLYGYTF.

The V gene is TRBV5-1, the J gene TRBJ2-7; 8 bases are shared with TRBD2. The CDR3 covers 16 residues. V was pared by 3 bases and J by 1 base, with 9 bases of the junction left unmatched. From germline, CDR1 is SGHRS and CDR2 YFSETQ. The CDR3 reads CASSSRGGTESYEQYF. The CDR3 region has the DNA TGCGCCAGCAGCTCCCGGGGGGGGACGGAATCCTACGAGCAGTACTTC. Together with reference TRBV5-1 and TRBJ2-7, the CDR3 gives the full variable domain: KAGVTQTPRYLIKTRGQQVTLSCSPISGHRSVSWYQQTPGQGLQFLFEYFSETQRNKGNFPGRFSGRQFSNSRSEMNVSTLELGDSALYLCASSSRGGTESYEQYFGPGTRLTVT.

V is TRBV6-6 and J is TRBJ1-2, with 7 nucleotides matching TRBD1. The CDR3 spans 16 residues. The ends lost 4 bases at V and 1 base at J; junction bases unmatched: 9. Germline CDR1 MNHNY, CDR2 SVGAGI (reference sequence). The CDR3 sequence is CASSSHLTGSNYGYTF. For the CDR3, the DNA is TGTGCCAGCAGTTCGCACCTGACAGGGAGTAACTATGGCTACACCTTC.

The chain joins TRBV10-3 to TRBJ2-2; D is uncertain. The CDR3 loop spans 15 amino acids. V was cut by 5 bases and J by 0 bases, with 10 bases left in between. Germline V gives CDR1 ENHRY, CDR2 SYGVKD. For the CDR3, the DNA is TGTGCCATCAGTCGCCAGCAGGCGAACACCGGGGAGCTGTTTTTT. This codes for CAISRQQANTGELFF.

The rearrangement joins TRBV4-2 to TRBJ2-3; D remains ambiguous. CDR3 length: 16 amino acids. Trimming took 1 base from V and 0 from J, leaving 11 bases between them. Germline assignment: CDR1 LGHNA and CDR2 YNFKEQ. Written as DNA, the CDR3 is TGTGCCAGCAGCCAAGGGGTGGGCACTAGCACAGATACGCAGTATTTT. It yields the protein CASSQGVGTSTDTQYF.

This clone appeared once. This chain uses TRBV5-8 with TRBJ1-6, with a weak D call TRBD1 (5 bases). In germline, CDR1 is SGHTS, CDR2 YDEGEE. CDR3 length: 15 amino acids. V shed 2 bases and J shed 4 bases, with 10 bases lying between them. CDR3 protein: CASSFKGLYNSPLHF. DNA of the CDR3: TGTGCCAGCAGCTTCAAGGGGCTTTATAATTCACCCCTCCACTTT.